What follows describes a single T cell receptor beta chain. This entry comes from a study of cytomegalovirus exposure and HLA in healthy donors. PCR used 60 Vbeta primers and 13 Jbeta primers. Some clones are missing from TCRdb's copy, which holds only in-frame ones; the method was immunoSEQ multiplex PCR. Its clone listing holds roughly 150,000 clones. The CDR3 sequence is 14 residues long. Germline loops: CDR1 SGHKS, CDR2 YYEKEE (reference sequence). V gave up 3 bases and J gave up 4 bases; unmatched junction bases: 6. The sample consisted of PBMCs. This sequence was found in a woman aged 45 to 65 in good health and CMV-seronegative. This sequence joins TRBV5-5 and TRBJ2-7; TRBD2 aligns across 8 bases. CDR3 DNA sequence: TGTGCCAGCAGCTCCCCGGGAGGGCTTTACGAGCAGTACTTC. Its protein is CASSSPGGLYEQYF.